Presented here are 21 T cell receptor beta chains from one specimen sequenced in a study of blood T cell repertoires in COVID-19. Repertoires were generated with immunoSEQ multiplex PCR, while TCRdb's copy carries only in-frame clones and drops some. Of around 300,000 clones listed, 75% to 95% were seen once; the top ten hold 1% to 1.3%. Sequenced sample: PBMCs or T cells enriched from blood (not recorded which). These receptors were taken from a woman aged 25 to 39 who had recovered from COVID-19.

A few counts support this clone. The chain employs TRBV19 and TRBJ2-6; 8 bases are shared with TRBD2. J lost 2 bases, V lost 6 bases, and 15 bases had no gene match. CDR1 is LNHDA, CDR2 SQIVND, per germline (reference sequence). CDR3 length: 19 residues. The CDR3 spells CASSTLGLGRATGANVLTF. For the CDR3, the DNA is TGTGCCAGTAGCACCCTGGGACTAGGCAGGGCAACTGGGGCCAACGTCCTGACTTTC.

The V gene is TRBV20-1, the J gene TRBJ1-2; D gene uncertain. V was clipped by 0 bases and J by 14 bases, with 10 bases between them. The CDR3 extends over 10 amino acids. Germline-derived CDR1 and CDR2 are DFQATT and SNEGSKA (reference sequence). In nucleotides, the CDR3 is TGCAGTGCTAGAGATGGCCGGGTTACCTTC. This sequence encodes CSARDGRVTF.

V usage is TRBV5-1 and J usage is TRBJ1-4, with a possible D match to TRBD1 (6 bases). This CDR3 is built from 15 residues. Germline V CDR1 and CDR2: SGHRS, YFSETQ. The V gene lost 0 bases and the J gene lost 5 bases, with 11 bases spanning the gap. In DNA form, the CDR3 reads TGCGCCAGCAGCTTGGCCGGTACAGGGAATGAAAAACTGTTTTTT. As protein: CASSLAGTGNEKLFF.

In this sample, this clone turned up once. The chain uses TRBV27 and TRBJ1-6; tentative D call: TRBD1 (6 bases). This CDR3 is built from 15 residues. V was cut by 5 bases and J by 9 bases, with 17 bases left in between. Germline-derived CDR1 and CDR2 are MNHEY and SMNVEV (reference sequence). In nucleotides, the CDR3 is TGTGCCAGCAGTCAGAACCTGGGGGCGCCTTCACCCCTCCACTTT. As protein: CASSQNLGAPSPLHF.

V usage is TRBV7-6 and J usage is TRBJ2-6, with D perhaps TRBD2 (7 bases). CDR1 is SGHVS and CDR2 is FNYEAQ in the germline V gene. Trimming cost V 6 bases and J 3 bases, with 18 bases left between them. The CDR3 has 17 amino acids. The CDR3 here is CASSSRGASGGANVLTF. The DNA for the CDR3 is TGTGCCAGCAGTTCCCGGGGGGCTAGTGGTGGGGCCAACGTCCTGACTTTC.

In its sample, this clone was seen once. The chain employs TRBV5-1 and TRBJ1-1; 12 bases agree with TRBD1. CDR3 length: 17 amino acids. Germline CDR1 and CDR2: SGHRS and YFSETQ. Unmatched junction bases numbered 11, after V lost 4 bases and J lost 4 bases. The CDR3 DNA reads as TGCGCCAGCAGCACCGGGACAGGGGGCCGGGGAAGCACTGAAGCTTTCTTT. Translated, it gives CASSTGTGGRGSTEAFF.

The CDR3 DNA follows: TGTGCCATCAGTGAATCCGGGACTAGCTATCCAGATACGCAGTATTTT. The encoded protein is CAISESGTSYPDTQYF. The chain employs TRBV10-3 and TRBJ2-3, with 9 bases lining up with TRBD2. The CDR3 runs to 16 residues. Trimming at V came to 3 bases and at J to 4 bases, leaving 8 bases not matched to a gene. Germline loops: CDR1 ENHRY, CDR2 SYGVKD.

The chain has TRBV2 and TRBJ2-1, with TRBD1 matching over 9 bases. V dropped 8 bases and J dropped 4; count of bases not matched to a gene: 15. Germline V gene data show CDR1 as SNHLY and CDR2 as FYNNEI. The CDR3 runs to 17 residues. The CDR3 reads CASARDREFFKYNEQFF. The CDR3 region has the DNA TGTGCCAGCGCCCGGGACAGGGAGTTTTTCAAGTACAATGAGCAGTTCTTC.

This rearrangement joins TRBV5-1 to TRBJ2-5; D possibly corresponds to TRBD1 (6 bases). Trimming pared 3 bases from V and 0 bases from J, leaving 12 bases between. There are 15 residues in the CDR3. Germline assignment: CDR1 SGHRS and CDR2 YFSETQ. The CDR3 DNA reads TGCGCCAGCAGCTCAACCGGGACATACCAAGAGACCCAGTACTTC. As protein: CASSSTGTYQETQYF.

As concerns this clone: The sample contains more than one DNA sequence encoding this CDR3. The chain carries TRBV4-3 and TRBJ1-5; D not certain. CDR1 LGHNA and CDR2 YSLEER come from the germline V gene. This CDR3 spans 15 amino acids. With 0 bases removed from V and 4 bases from J, the gap between germline ends came to 10 bases. Written as DNA, the CDR3 is TGCGCCAGCAGCCAAGATCGAGGGAGGAATCAGCCCCAGCATTTT. It specifies CASSQDRGRNQPQHF.

The J gene is TRBJ2-1, the V gene TRBV19, with 9 nucleotides matching TRBD1. CDR1 and CDR2 (germline): LNHDA, SQIVND (reference sequence). The CDR3 is made up of 15 amino acids. V shed 3 bases, J shed 6 bases, and the junction held 6 bases outside the gene matches. The CDR3 loop is CASSIGQGMRNEQFF. DNA of the CDR3: TGTGCCAGTAGTATCGGACAGGGGATGCGCAATGAGCAGTTCTTC.

With respect to this clone: Other DNA sequences in the sample encode the same CDR3. The CDR3 bases are TGTGCCAGCAGTGAGGGGGGCTCCTACGAGCAGTACTTC. Residues: CASSEGGSYEQYF. This chain connects TRBV2 to TRBJ2-7; D is possibly TRBD2 (6 bases). CDR1 is SNHLY, CDR2 FYNNEI, per germline. V was trimmed by 3 bases and J by 0 bases, leaving 6 bases between them. CDR3 length: 13 residues.

The chain recombines TRBV28 with TRBJ1-4; D might be TRBD1 (5 bases). This CDR3 is built from 13 residues. V was pared by 2 bases and J by 7 bases, with 8 bases between. Germline CDR1 is MDHEN and CDR2 is SYDVKM. The CDR3 coding sequence is TGTGCCAGCAGTTTACCGGGGGTTGAAAAACTGTTTTTT. The encoded protein is CASSLPGVEKLFF.

V and J are TRBV30 and TRBJ1-3; D gene ambiguous. V dropped 3 bases and J dropped 0 bases, with 3 bases sitting between them. The CDR3 is made up of 12 amino acids. Germline values: CDR1 GTSNPN, CDR2 SVGIG (reference sequence). The CDR3 spells CAWRSSGNTIYF. In nucleotides, the CDR3 is TGTGCCTGGAGGAGCTCTGGAAACACCATATATTTT.

The chain combines TRBV15 with TRBJ2-7; 9 nucleotides agree with TRBD2. Losses at the gene ends were 5 bases for V and 7 bases for J; bases not matched to a gene: 15. Germline V CDR1 and CDR2: LNHNV, YYDKDF (reference sequence). The CDR3 loop spans 16 amino acids. Here the CDR3 reads CATSPEREVETREQYF. As DNA, the CDR3 is TGTGCCACCAGCCCCGAGCGGGAGGTCGAAACACGGGAGCAGTACTTC.

This chain uses TRBV28 with TRBJ2-7, with D tentatively TRBD2 (6 bases). V lost 5 bases, J lost 1 base, and 12 bases lay in between. The CDR3 runs 14 residues. Germline-derived CDR1 and CDR2 are MDHEN and SYDVKM. Here the CDR3 DNA reads TGTGCCAGCAGTACCGGAGGGGCATCCTACGAGCAGTACTTC. It is translated as CASSTGGASYEQYF.

In regard to this clone: Other nucleotide sequences from this sample produce the same CDR3. For the CDR3, the DNA is TGTGCCAGCTCTCCGAGCTCCTACGAGCAGTACTTC. Translating gives CASSPSSYEQYF. The rearrangement uses TRBV18 and TRBJ2-7; D call uncertain. The V and J ends lost 6 bases and 0 bases respectively, with 6 bases between them. Per germline, CDR1 KGHSH and CDR2 LQKENI. The CDR3 loop spans 12 amino acids. Full variable domain (outside the CDR3, taken from reference TRBV18 and TRBJ2-7): NAGVMQNPRHLVRRRGQEARLRCSPMKGHSHVYWYRQLPEEGLKFMVYLQKENIIDESGMPKERFSAEFPKEGPSILRIQQVVRGDSAAYFCASSPSSYEQYFGPGTRLTVT.

This chain uses TRBV6-2 or TRBV6-3 with TRBJ2-2; 7 nucleotides line up with TRBD2. Germline loops: CDR1 MNHEY, CDR2 SVGEGT. This CDR3 has 15 amino acids. Germline trimming cut 5 bases from V and 4 bases from J; bases unmatched to any gene: 7. The CDR3 sequence is CASSIWEGRTGELFF. The CDR3 DNA sequence: TGTGCCAGCAGTATCTGGGAGGGCCGCACCGGGGAGCTGTTTTTT.

The V and J genes are TRBV7-2 and TRBJ2-1; a possible D gene is TRBD2 (5 bases). CDR1 is SGHTA and CDR2 is FQGNSA in the germline V gene. The CDR3 is 14 amino acids. V gave up 5 bases and J gave up 8 bases, with 16 bases separating them. CDR3 nucleotide sequence: TGTGCCAGCAGCCCCGGACTCGTTTCATATGAGCAGTTCTTC. Its protein is CASSPGLVSYEQFF.

V is TRBV27 and J is TRBJ2-7; the D gene is possibly TRBD2 (8 bases). Between the trimmed V and J ends, which lost 7 bases and 3 bases, there was a span of 19 bases. This CDR3 is 15 amino acids long. CDR1 and CDR2 from the germline V gene are MNHEY and SMNVEV (reference sequence). CDR3 amino acids: CASTLREGANYEQYF. CDR3 nucleotide sequence: TGTGCCAGCACCCTCCGGGAGGGGGCAAACTACGAGCAGTACTTC.

The chain joins TRBV29-1 to TRBJ1-2; 7 nucleotides align to TRBD1. The CDR3 spans 15 residues. Per the germline V gene, CDR1 is SQVTM and CDR2 is ANQGSEA. J was trimmed by 8 bases and V by 6 bases; bases with no gene match: 18. The CDR3 DNA reads as TGCAGCGTCGCCAACTTACAGGGGAAGGGCGACGGCTACACCTTC. It translates to CSVANLQGKGDGYTF.